This TCR beta chain was found in a study of T cell responses to AZD1222 COVID-19 vaccine. Points from the study as a whole: Researchers took repertoire samples only after the peak T cell response had come.

With respect to this clone: Antigen unknown.

Profiling relied on immunoSEQ multiplex PCR, and the TCRdb table lists in-frame clones only, not all of them. The sample has about 120,000 clones, 92% seen once. V was trimmed by 7 bases and J by 8 bases, leaving 13 bases between them. Germline CDR1 reads SGDLS; CDR2 reads YYNGEE. CDR3 length: 12 amino acids. The clonotype comes from an adult in good health. The sample consisted of peripheral blood, taken on day 0 of AZD1222 vaccination. The chain couples TRBV9 to TRBJ1-3; tentatively, D is TRBD1 (5 bases). The chain's CDR3 is CASGDPGDTIYF. The CDR3 region has the DNA TGTGCCAGCGGGGACCCGGGGGACACCATATATTTT.